The clone carrying this T cell receptor beta chain showed up just a few times. Its antigen remains unidentified. This specimen belongs to a study of CD8 T cells in ankylosing spondylitis. Study results and caveats: Earlier literature documents some of the motif variants in reactive arthritis synovial fluid and blood. Matched ankylosing spondylitis synovial fluid reportedly showed significant enrichment of disease-linked clones.

V dropped 4 bases and J dropped 3 bases, with 14 bases sitting between them. Germline V gene data show CDR1 as SGHKS and CDR2 as YYEKEE (reference sequence). CDR3 length: 14 amino acids. Preparation of TCR beta libraries was done by quantitative 5'-RACE with molecular barcodes. TCRdb analysed the 5' RACE reads with MiXCR anew, one entry per CDR3 protein. This table holds about 27,000 distinct CDR3 sequences, 7.9% found once. Sequencing was carried out using blood. The TCR sequence derives from a male donor with ankylosing spondylitis or in good health (not recorded which). The chain combines TRBV5-5 with TRBJ2-7; D tentatively fits TRBD1 or TRBD2 (5 bases each). The CDR3 reads CASSVNRGSYEQYF. The CDR3 DNA reads as TGTGCCAGCAGCGTAAACCGGGGCAGCTACGAGCAGTACTTC.